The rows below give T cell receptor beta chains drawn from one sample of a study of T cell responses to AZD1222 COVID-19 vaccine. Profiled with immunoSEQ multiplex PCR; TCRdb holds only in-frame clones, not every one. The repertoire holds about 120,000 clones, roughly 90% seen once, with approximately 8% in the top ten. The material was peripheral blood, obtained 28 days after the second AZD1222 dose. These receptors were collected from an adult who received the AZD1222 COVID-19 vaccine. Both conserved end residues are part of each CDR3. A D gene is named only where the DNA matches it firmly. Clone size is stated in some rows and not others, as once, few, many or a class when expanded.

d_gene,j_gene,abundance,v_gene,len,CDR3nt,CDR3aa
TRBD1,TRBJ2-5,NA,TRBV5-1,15,TGCGCCAGCAACACACTGGGACAGATCAGAGAGACCCAGTACTTC,CASNTLGQIRETQYF
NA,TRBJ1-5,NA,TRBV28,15,TGTGCCGGCCAAAAGGGGCTGGGGAGCAATCAGCCCCAGCATTTT,CAGQKGLGSNQPQHF
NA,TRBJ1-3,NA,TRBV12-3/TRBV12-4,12,TGTGCCAGCGAGGTCTCCGGAAACACCATATATTTT,CASEVSGNTIYF
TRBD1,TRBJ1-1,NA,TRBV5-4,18,TGTGCCAGCCGAAGAGGAGGACAGGGGGCGGGCTTGAACACTGAAGCTTTCTTT,CASRRGGQGAGLNTEAFF
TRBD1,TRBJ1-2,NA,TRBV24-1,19,TGTGCCACCAGTGACCCTAGGACAGGGTCAAAGACCCCTCCATATGGCTACACCTTC,CATSDPRTGSKTPPYGYTF
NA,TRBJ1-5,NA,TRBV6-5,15,TGTGCCAGCACCACAGGGCCTTATAGCAATCAGCCCCAGCATTTT,CASTTGPYSNQPQHF
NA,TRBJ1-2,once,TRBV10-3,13,TGTGCCATCAGTGAGGTTGGGGGCAGGGGCTACACCTTC,CAISEVGGRGYTF
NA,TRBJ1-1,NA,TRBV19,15,TGTGCCAGTAGTAGGGGCCGGGCACGTGAAGCTGGGGCTTTCTTT,CASSRGRAREAGAFF
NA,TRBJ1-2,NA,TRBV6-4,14,TGTGCCAGCAGTGACTCGGGCAGAGACTATGGCTACACCTTC,CASSDSGRDYGYTF
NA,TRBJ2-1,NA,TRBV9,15,TGTGCCAGCAGCCCCTCAAAATATTTAGTTAATGAGCAGTTCTTC,CASSPSKYLVNEQFF
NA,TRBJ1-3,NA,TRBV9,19,TGTGCCAGCAGCGTATTCCCCCTGGGGGGGTCTGGCTCTGGAAACACCATATATTTT,CASSVFPLGGSGSGNTIYF
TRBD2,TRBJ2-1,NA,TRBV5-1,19,TGCGCCAGCAGCCCCAGCGGGGGAGCCTACCAAAGCTCCTACAATGAGCAGTTCTTC,CASSPSGGAYQSSYNEQFF
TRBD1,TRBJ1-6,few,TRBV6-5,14,TGTGCCAGCAGTTACGGACAGGGGGGGTCACCCCTCCACTTT,CASSYGQGGSPLHF
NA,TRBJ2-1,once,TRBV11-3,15,TGTGCCAGCAGCTTAGGGGTAGCGGAGATAAATGAGCAGTTCTTC,CASSLGVAEINEQFF
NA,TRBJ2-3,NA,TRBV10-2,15,TGCGCCAGCAGTGAAGCCGGGGTGCGCACAGATACGCAGTATTTT,CASSEAGVRTDTQYF